This T cell receptor (beta chain) comes out of a study of vaccination and CD4 T cells after COVID-19. Looking at the study overall: Convalescent patients were SARS-CoV-2 positive by nasal swab PCR; nine or ten mild, one severe. Study-wide findings and caveats: A nonsignificant rise from roughly 22 to 38 was seen in the median number of SARS-CoV-2-reactive clonotypes. Investigators enrolled relatively few convalescent patients and included no early post-infection timepoints.

TCRdb redid the calling of the PCR reads with MiXCR, one entry per CDR3 protein. Of roughly 30,000 distinct CDR3 sequences listed, under 65% were seen once; the top ten hold 5.5%. CDR3 size: 16 residues. V shed 3 bases and J 5 bases; nucleotides not matched to a gene: 7. CDR1 is LNHDA and CDR2 is SQIVND in the germline V gene (reference sequence). As for time point: late sampling 161 to 241 days after vaccination in three convalescent patients. PCR-confirmed positives ranged from March to December 2020, preceding US Alpha, Beta and Delta variants. This clonotype was observed a few times. Its antigen is undetermined.

This rearrangement joins TRBV19 to TRBJ2-5; TRBD1 matches at 12 bases. The sequence derives from a human donor who had recovered from COVID-19. The source material was CD4+ T cells from blood, sampled about 7 months after SARS-CoV-2 vaccination. The DNA for the CDR3 is TGTGCCAGTAGTATTCCGGGACAGGGGGCTCTGGAGACCCAGTACTTC. Amino acids: CASSIPGQGALETQYF.